This passage covers 23 T cell receptor beta chains from one sample sequenced in a study of T cells in Graves' hyperthyroidism and ophthalmopathy. The TCR beta CDR3 regions underwent amplification using RNA transcripts as the source. First-round RT-PCR of the TCR CDR3 relied on the HTBI primer set. TCRdb reprocessed the multiplex PCR reads with MiXCR, giving one entry per CDR3 protein. Of hundreds of thousands of distinct CDR3 sequences listed, about 15% are singletons. What was sequenced was blood. These receptors were collected from a man between 18 and 29 years old with Graves' ophthalmopathy.

The rearrangement links TRBV19 to TRBJ2-1, with a weak D call TRBD2 (5 bases). Between the trimmed V and J ends, which lost 8 bases and 5 bases, there was a span of 16 bases. Germline CDR1 LNHDA, CDR2 SQIVND (reference sequence). This CDR3 region has 14 residues. CDR3 residues: CASEKSAVNNEQFF. CDR3 DNA sequence: TGTGCCAGTGAAAAATCAGCGGTTAACAATGAGCAGTTCTTC.

This chain joins TRBV9 and TRBJ2-2; no definite D call. V was pared by 0 bases and J by 1 base, with 13 bases between. Germline V gene lookup returns CDR1 SGDLS and CDR2 YYNGEE. The CDR3 totals 17 residues. In DNA, the CDR3 is TGTGCCAGCAGCGTAGGGGGATCGGTGGGGAACACCGGGGAGCTGTTTTTT. Protein product: CASSVGGSVGNTGELFF.

This clonotype appeared a few times. The J gene is TRBJ2-5, the V gene TRBV7-9; D is unresolved. CDR1 is SEHNR and CDR2 is FQNEAQ in the germline V gene (reference sequence). Trimming stripped 4 bases from V and 6 bases from J, with 9 bases between. The length of the CDR3 is 12 residues. This CDR3 is CASSYGPQTQYF. In nucleotides, the CDR3 is TGTGCCAGCAGCTACGGGCCACAGACCCAGTACTTC.

This clonotype was seen repeatedly, ten times or more. This chain uses TRBV6-1 with TRBJ2-5, with 7 bases that match TRBD1. CDR3 size: 13 residues. Germline V CDR1 and CDR2: MNHNS, SASEGT. The J segment lost 3 bases and the V segment lost 6 bases, leaving 4 bases of the junction unmatched. The CDR3 loop reads CASRTGQKETQYF. CDR3 DNA: TGTGCCAGCAGGACAGGGCAGAAAGAGACCCAGTACTTC.

The chain employs TRBV4-1 and TRBJ2-3, with D uncertain. With 0 bases removed from V and 1 base from J, the gap between germline ends came to 5 bases. This CDR3 comprises 14 residues. The germline V gene has CDR1 MGHRA and CDR2 YSYEKL. The CDR3 DNA sequence: TGCGCCAGCAGCCAAGATGACGGCACAGATACGCAGTATTTT. Translating it yields CASSQDDGTDTQYF.

The chain has TRBV24-1 and TRBJ2-5, with TRBD2 matching over 10 bases. Unmatched junction bases numbered 2, after V lost 3 bases and J lost 5 bases. This CDR3 comprises 14 residues. Germline V gene data show CDR1 as KGHDR and CDR2 as SFDVKD. This CDR3 is CATSDTTSGETQYF. CDR3 coding DNA: TGTGCCACCAGTGATACGACTAGCGGGGAGACCCAGTACTTC.

The chain is built from TRBV9 and TRBJ2-7, with no clear D. In germline, CDR1 is SGDLS, CDR2 YYNGEE. V shed 0 bases and J shed 3 bases, with 13 bases lying between them. The CDR3 has 15 residues. CDR3: CASSVVPSPNYEQYF. CDR3 coding DNA: TGTGCCAGCAGCGTAGTACCATCCCCCAACTACGAGCAGTACTTC. The full variable domain, in which reference TRBV9 and TRBJ2-7 provide the parts outside the CDR3, is DSGVTQTPKHLITATGQRVTLRCSPRSGDLSVYWYQQSLDQGLQFLIQYYNGEERAKGNILERFSAQQFPDLHSELNLSSLELGDSALYFCASSVVPSPNYEQYFGPGTRLTVT.

Regarding this clonotype: A much larger clone lies a single base off, so this may be a read error. V usage is TRBV5-1 and J usage is TRBJ2-1; D uncertain. The CDR3 has 15 amino acids. Germline CDR1 and CDR2: SGHRS and YFSETQ. The CDR3 loop reads CASSLAADSYNEKFF. The CDR3, as DNA: TGCGCCAGCAGCTTGGCGGCAGACTCCTACAATGAGAAGTTCTTC.

This clonotype was observed at least ten times. CDR3 DNA sequence: TGCGCCAGCAGCTTGGACAGGCTCTCCTACGAGCAGTACTTC. Its translation: CASSLDRLSYEQYF. The V call is TRBV5-1, the J call TRBJ2-7; maybe TRBD1 (5 bases). The germline V gene has CDR1 SGHRS and CDR2 YFSETQ. The V and J ends lost 0 bases and 0 bases respectively, with 7 bases between them. The CDR3 has 14 amino acids.

This clonotype was detected a few times. The chain recombines TRBV19 with TRBJ2-2; D is possibly TRBD1 (5 bases). CDR3 length: 16 amino acids. Trimming left V 1 base short and J 7 bases short, with 16 bases between. Per germline, CDR1 LNHDA and CDR2 SQIVND (reference sequence). CDR3 region: CASSIGSSRVSGELFF. In DNA form, the CDR3 reads TGTGCCAGTAGTATAGGAAGCAGCAGGGTAAGCGGGGAGCTGTTTTTT.

This clonotype came up many times. Here the CDR3 reads CASRRQGDTEAFF. CDR3 nucleotide sequence: TGTGCCAGCAGGCGACAGGGTGACACTGAAGCTTTCTTT. The V and J genes are TRBV6-1 and TRBJ1-1, with TRBD1 matching over 7 bases. This CDR3 is 13 amino acids long. CDR1 MNHNS and CDR2 SASEGT come from the germline V gene. J lost 3 bases, V lost 6 bases, and 4 bases had no gene match.

This clonotype has a count of ten or more. The V call is TRBV7-9, the J call TRBJ1-2; 10 bases match TRBD1. This CDR3 has 15 amino acids. V shed 1 base and J 8 bases; nucleotides not matched to a gene: 7. From germline, CDR1 is SEHNR and CDR2 FQNEAQ (reference sequence). The CDR3 DNA reads as TGTGCCAGCAGCTTAGAGGTGGGGACAGGGGAAGGCTACACCTTC. This gives the protein CASSLEVGTGEGYTF.

This clonotype has at least ten counts. This rearrangement joins TRBV6-1 to TRBJ1-5; 10 bases agree with TRBD1. Germline loops: CDR1 MNHNS, CDR2 SASEGT. Trimming at V came to 2 bases and at J to 5 bases, leaving 9 bases not matched to a gene. CDR3 length equals 17 residues. The CDR3 here is CASSERQEGTGDQPQHF. CDR3 coding DNA: TGTGCCAGCAGTGAACGGCAGGAGGGGACAGGGGATCAGCCCCAGCATTTT.

The J gene is TRBJ2-3, the V gene TRBV13; TRBD2 matches 12 bases. There are 15 residues in the CDR3. V shed 5 bases and J 6 bases; nucleotides not matched to a gene: 6. Germline-derived CDR1 and CDR2 are PRHDT and FYEKMQ (reference sequence). As DNA, the CDR3 is TGTGCCAGCAGCCTAGCGGGAGGGCCTGGGGATACGCAGTATTTT. It yields the protein CASSLAGGPGDTQYF. The whole variable domain, filled in from reference TRBV13 and TRBJ2-3, reads AAGVIQSPRHLIKEKRETATLKCYPIPRHDTVYWYQQGPGQDPQFLISFYEKMQSDKGSIPDRFSAQQFSDYHSELNMSSLELGDSALYFCASSLAGGPGDTQYFGPGTRLTVL.

This clonotype was seen ten or more times. V gene TRBV13 combines with J gene TRBJ2-7, with 7 bases fitting TRBD1. Germline V gives CDR1 PRHDT, CDR2 FYEKMQ (reference sequence). The CDR3 spans 14 residues. V trimming: 4 bases; J trimming: 2 bases; junction bases outside the gene matches: 5. The DNA of the CDR3 is TGTGCCAGCAGCTACGACAGGGCCCCCTACGAGCAGTACTTC. Encoded protein: CASSYDRAPYEQYF.

This clonotype was found many times. The chain uses TRBV12-3 or TRBV12-4 and TRBJ2-5; no firm D call. CDR3 length equals 16 residues. Deletions cut 5 bases from V and 1 base from J, with 17 bases between. CDR3 loop: CASSPPSSWTQETQYF. The DNA of the CDR3 is TGTGCCAGCAGTCCCCCGTCCAGCTGGACCCAAGAGACCCAGTACTTC.

Remarks on this clonotype: A much larger clone lies one base from this, so it may be a read error. V gene TRBV20-1 combines with J gene TRBJ2-7; no clear D gene. Trimming removed 1 base from V and 2 bases from J, with 9 bases in between. The CDR3 has 13 amino acids. Germline CDR1 is DFQATT and CDR2 is SNEGSKA (reference sequence). CDR3 in DNA: TGCAGTGCTAGAGCTGGGATGACCTACGAGCAGTACTTC. Translating it yields CSARAGMTYEQYF.

V gene TRBV20-1 combines with J gene TRBJ1-2; no firm D call. CDR3 size: 13 residues. Germline lookup yields CDR1 DFQATT and CDR2 SNEGSKA (reference sequence). Trimming removed 8 bases from V and 4 bases from J, with 17 bases in between. The CDR3 loop reads CSSNPAESYGYTF. As DNA, the CDR3 is TGCAGTTCCAACCCCGCAGAAAGCTATGGCTACACCTTC.

This clonotype was counted many times. The chain couples TRBV6-1 to TRBJ2-1, with TRBD2 identical over 12 bases. Germline trimming cut 5 bases from V and 4 bases from J; bases unmatched to any gene: 6. The CDR3 covers 16 residues. Germline V gene data show CDR1 as MNHNS and CDR2 as SASEGT. The CDR3 DNA follows: TGTGCCAGCAGTCAACGGACTAGCGGGAAATACAATGAGCAGTTCTTC. This codes for CASSQRTSGKYNEQFF.

The rearrangement uses TRBV19 and TRBJ1-2; 8 bases map to TRBD1. The J segment lost 5 bases and the V segment lost 5 bases, leaving 4 bases of the junction unmatched. This CDR3 has 13 residues. Germline V lookup: CDR1 LNHDA, CDR2 SQIVND (reference sequence). The CDR3 nucleotides read TGTGCCAGTAGTCCACAGGGGGAGTATGGCTACACCTTC. Translating it yields CASSPQGEYGYTF.

The J gene is TRBJ1-2, the V gene TRBV9; possible D gene TRBD1, 6 bases. Trimming shortened V by 3 bases and J by 5 bases, and 17 bases separated the two germline ends. Germline CDR1 reads SGDLS; CDR2 reads YYNGEE. CDR3 length equals 15 residues. The CDR3 loop is CASSAPSKGGYGYTF. The CDR3 bases are TGTGCCAGCAGCGCCCCGTCGAAGGGGGGTTATGGCTACACCTTC.

The table lists this clonotype with a few counts. This chain uses TRBV4-1 with TRBJ2-3; 8 bases match TRBD2. The V segment lost 1 base and the J segment 5 bases; nucleotides outside the gene matches: 5. Germline values: CDR1 MGHRA, CDR2 YSYEKL. The CDR3 length is 15 residues. This CDR3 reads CASSQVAGGEDTQYF. The CDR3 region has the DNA TGCGCCAGCAGCCAAGTGGCGGGGGGCGAAGATACGCAGTATTTT.

The rearrangement joins TRBV3-1 to TRBJ1-6; D not certain. V lost 1 base and J 9 bases, leaving 4 bases between the germline ends. Germline assignment: CDR1 LGHDT and CDR2 YNNKEL (reference sequence). This CDR3 is 12 amino acids long. The CDR3 sequence: CASSQGSSPLHF. For the CDR3, the DNA is TGTGCCAGCAGCCAAGGGAGTTCACCCCTCCACTTT.